This T cell receptor beta chain originates from a study of CD8 T cells in Susac syndrome (dated by TCRdb to about 2019). For the study in its entirety: Of the Susac syndrome patients who were sequenced, about six had clinically active disease and roughly eight were in clinical remission. At blood withdrawal, Susac syndrome patients were either therapy-naive, taking corticosteroids (in some cases with IVIg as well), or taking IVIg alone. Repertoire sequencing was used to test whether CD8+ T cell activation and differentiation in Susac syndrome was antigen driven.

Peripheral blood CD8+ and CD4+ T cells from healthy donors, Susac syndrome patients and multiple sclerosis patients were profiled by high-throughput TCR beta sequencing. Recently defined diagnostic criteria for definite or probable disease were met by the Susac syndrome patients. CD8+ TEMRA cells were enriched by FACS, while bulk CD8+ and CD4+ T cells were purified by magnetic negative isolation. Blood was collected in EDTA tubes and processed within 24 hours, with PBMCs isolated through density gradient centrifugation. PBMCs intended for TCR sequencing were cryopreserved in liquid nitrogen and thawed later in a water bath at 37 degrees C. Purity of sorted or isolated CD4+, CD8+ and CD8+ TEMRA cells was at least 90%. Notes on this clonotype: The clone's antigen remains unknown. No per-base quality is available; no much larger clone lies one base away.

Beyond this particular receptor, the publication reports: The number of individuals in the TCR sequencing and HLA analysis was acknowledged as relatively small. No clonal expansion was detected in the CD4+ T cell repertoire of Susac syndrome patients.

Spanning cysteine to phenylalanine, the CDR3 consists of 16 amino acids. The sequence is cut down to CDR3 DNA, 48 bases in frame from base 1. For CDR1 and CDR2, the germline V gene lists SGHRS and YFSETQ. Compared with germline, V lacks 4 bases and J lacks 4 bases; bases without a gene match: 4. RNA was extracted using the RNeasy kit, and roughly 0.5 to 1 microgram was reverse transcribed with random hexamers. The immunoSEQ multiplex PCR assay, which covers 54 Vbeta and 13 Jbeta segments, was used to amplify TCR beta CDR3 regions. PCR amplification bias was corrected using a synthetic template baseline for primer optimization and computational correction. In the original analysis: Reads were annotated to V, D and J genes according to IMGT and were analyzed with immunoSEQ Analyzer, with only productive sequences retained. To calculate clonality, Shannon entropy was normalized by log2 of the number of productive unique sequences and then subtracted from one. For each patient and control, public and private clones were evaluated within the 100 most prevalent clones. Clones were defined as Susac-specific when absent from the healthy and MS cohorts, from over a thousand published viral clones and from other ImmuneACCESS disease sequences. TCRdb reanalyzed the raw reads on its own, using fastp at Q25 for trimming and MiXCR for clone calling, and kept in-frame beta chains. Rows merge per CDR3 protein into single entries with the most common DNA and genes. The V and J calls and clone size come from TCRdb's table, not from the authors' own analysis. This sample gives around 110,000 distinct CDR3 sequences in total; over 95% of them show up just once. The ten biggest clones cover less than 0.15% of the sample.

The sample comprised CD4+ T cells from PBMCs. The rearranged chain carries TRBV5-1 and TRBJ2-3, with 15 junctional bases fitting TRBD2. This TCR was recovered from a human donor with Susac syndrome. The CDR3 protein sequence reads: CASSPGLAGGSDTQYF. The DNA reads as follows: TGCGCCAGCAGCCCGGGACTAGCGGGAGGTTCAGATACGCAGTATTTT.